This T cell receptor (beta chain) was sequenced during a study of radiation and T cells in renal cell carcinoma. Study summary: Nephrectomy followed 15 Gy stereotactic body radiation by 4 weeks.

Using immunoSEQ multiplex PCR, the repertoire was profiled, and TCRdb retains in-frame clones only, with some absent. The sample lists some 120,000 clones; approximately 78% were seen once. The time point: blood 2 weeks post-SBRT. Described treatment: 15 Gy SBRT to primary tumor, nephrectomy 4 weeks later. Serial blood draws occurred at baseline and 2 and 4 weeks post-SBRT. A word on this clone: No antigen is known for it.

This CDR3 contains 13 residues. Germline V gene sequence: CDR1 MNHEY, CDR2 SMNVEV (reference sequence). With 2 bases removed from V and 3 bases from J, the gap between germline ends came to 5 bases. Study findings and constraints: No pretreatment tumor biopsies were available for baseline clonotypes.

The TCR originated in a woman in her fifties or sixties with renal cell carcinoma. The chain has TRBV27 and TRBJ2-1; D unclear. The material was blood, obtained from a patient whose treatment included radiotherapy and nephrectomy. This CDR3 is CASSLNNYNEQFF. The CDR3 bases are TGTGCCAGCAGTTTAAACAACTACAATGAGCAGTTCTTC.